These T cell receptor beta chains were read from a single sample in a study of T cells in Graves' hyperthyroidism and ophthalmopathy. One entry per CDR3 protein results from TCRdb running MiXCR on the multiplex PCR reads. The sample includes about 350,000 distinct CDR3 sequences, 15% to 20% seen only once; the top ten take roughly 15%. The sequenced sample consisted of blood. All receptors derive from a woman aged 40 to 50 with Graves' ophthalmopathy. CDR3s include the opening cysteine and the closing phenylalanine or tryptophan. The D gene is left open where the match is weak. Size is omitted from some rows. Given values are once, few, many or a class for expanded clones.

>TRBD1|TRBJ1-1|few|TRBV11-1
TGTGCCAGCAGCCTCGAGGGACAGGGGGGGAACACTGAAGCTTTCTTT
CASSLEGQGGNTEAFF
>NA|TRBJ2-7|many|TRBV20-1
TGCAGTGCTCGACACCAGTACGAGCAGTACTTC
CSARHQYEQYF
>TRBD2|TRBJ2-2|NA|TRBV27
TGTGCCAGCAGTTCCCGGGGGACTAGCGGGAGGGCCGGGGTTGCTGGGGAGCTGTTTTTT
CASSSRGTSGRAGVAGELFF
>NA|TRBJ1-2|many|TRBV28
TGTGCCAGCAGTTTTTCACAGGGCGGTGGCTACACCTTC
CASSFSQGGGYTF
>NA|TRBJ1-1|many|TRBV15
TGTGCCACCAGCAACCTCCCGGGCAGGGCCGCTTTCTTT
CATSNLPGRAAFF
>TRBD2|TRBJ2-7|many|TRBV2
TGTGCCAGCAGTGGGGGGGGACTCGAGCAGTACTTC
CASSGGGLEQYF
>TRBD1|TRBJ1-1|many|TRBV29-1
TGCAGCGTGGCGGGACAGGGTCCGAACACTGAAGCTTTCTTT
CSVAGQGPNTEAFF
>NA|TRBJ1-2|many|TRBV12-3/TRBV12-4
TGTGCCAGCAGTTCCCGGATACCTCTTAACTATGGCTACACCTTC
CASSSRIPLNYGYTF
>NA|TRBJ2-7|many|TRBV11-3
TGTGCCAGCAGCCCCGGGGTGAGCCCCTCCTACGAGCAGTACTTC
CASSPGVSPSYEQYF
>NA|TRBJ1-5|many|TRBV18
TGTGCCAGCTCACCACAAGGGCTGGTGGGGCCCCAGCATTTT
CASSPQGLVGPQHF
>NA|TRBJ2-7|many|TRBV6-1
TGTGCCAGCAGTGACGGGCCATACGAGCAGTACTTC
CASSDGPYEQYF
>NA|TRBJ2-7|few|TRBV6-1
TGTGCCAGCAGTGTGCAGGACGGATACTACGAGCAGTACTTC
CASSVQDGYYEQYF
>NA|TRBJ2-7|few|TRBV6-2/TRBV6-3
TGTGCCAGCAGTTACTCCGAATCAGGAGTCCACTACGAGCAGTACTTC
CASSYSESGVHYEQYF
>TRBD1|TRBJ2-7|many|TRBV20-1
TGCAGTGTTGACGGGACAGGGGGTACCTACGAGCAGTACTTC
CSVDGTGGTYEQYF
>NA|TRBJ1-5|many|TRBV9
TGTGCCAGCAGCGTAACCCCCAATCAGCCCCAGCATTTT
CASSVTPNQPQHF
>NA|TRBJ1-1|few|TRBV10-3
TGTGCCATCAGTAAAAAGGCGGACACTGAAGCTTTCTTT
CAISKKADTEAFF
>NA|TRBJ2-7|many|TRBV7-2
TGTGCCAGCAGCTTAGCCCGCGAGCAGTACTTC
CASSLAREQYF
>NA|TRBJ1-2|NA|TRBV15
TGTGCTACCAGCAGAGATCTAGACTCGGGAGTGGCTGGCTACACCTTC
CATSRDLDSGVAGYTF
>NA|TRBJ1-1|many|TRBV6-5
TGTGCCAGCAGGCAGGTTAATATGAACACTGAAGCTTTCTTT
CASRQVNMNTEAFF
>TRBD2|TRBJ2-7|NA|TRBV27
TGTGCCAGCAGGAAGGCGGGACTAGCGGGATCCTACGAGCAGTACTTC
CASRKAGLAGSYEQYF
>NA|TRBJ1-1|few|TRBV6-2/TRBV6-3
TGTGCCAGCAGTTACGCAAGACAGAGCTATGCTTTCTTT
CASSYARQSYAFF
>NA|TRBJ1-1|many|TRBV5-1
TGCGCCAGCAGCTTGTTTGCGAACACTGAAGCTTTCTTT
CASSLFANTEAFF
>NA|TRBJ2-7|many|TRBV6-1
TGTGCCAGCAGAACGGGTCGTGGGTCCTACGAGCAGTACTTC
CASRTGRGSYEQYF
>NA|TRBJ2-7|NA|TRBV19
TGTGCCACCTCACCCCAGACAGAGAACTACGAGCAGTACTTC
CATSPQTENYEQYF
>TRBD2|TRBJ2-2|many|TRBV7-8
TGTGCCAGCAGGCGGGAGGGGGCGCCTACCGGGGAGCTGTTTTTT
CASRREGAPTGELFF
>NA|TRBJ2-7|many|TRBV4-1
TGCGCCAGCAGCCAAGACCACAGGGCGGGAGAGCAGTACTTC
CASSQDHRAGEQYF
>NA|TRBJ2-2|few|TRBV20-1
TGCAGTGCTAGACCTACGGACAGAGCGAACACCGGGGAGCTGTTTTTT
CSARPTDRANTGELFF
>NA|TRBJ2-7|many|TRBV6-5
TGTGCCAGCAAAGTCGGGAGTGTGAGAGAGCAGTACTTC
CASKVGSVREQYF
>TRBD1|TRBJ2-2|many|TRBV2
TGTGCCAGCAGTCCGGACAGGTCAAACACCGGGGAGCTGTTTTTT
CASSPDRSNTGELFF